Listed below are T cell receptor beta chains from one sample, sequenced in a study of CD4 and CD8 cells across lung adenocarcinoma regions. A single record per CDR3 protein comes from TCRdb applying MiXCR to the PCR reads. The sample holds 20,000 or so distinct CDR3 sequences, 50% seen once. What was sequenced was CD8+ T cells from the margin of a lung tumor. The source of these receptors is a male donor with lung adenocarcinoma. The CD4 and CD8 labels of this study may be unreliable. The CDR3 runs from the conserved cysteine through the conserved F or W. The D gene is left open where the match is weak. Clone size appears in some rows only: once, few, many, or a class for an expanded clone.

CDR3aa: CASSLATTSGGETQYF
CDR3nt: TGCGCCAGCAGCTTGGCCACTACTAGCGGAGGAGAGACCCAGTACTTC
d_gene: TRBD2
v_gene: TRBV5-1
j_gene: TRBJ2-5
abundance: -

CDR3aa: CASSLSLPNYRELFF
CDR3nt: TGTGCCAGCAGTTTGAGTCTACCCAACTACAGGGAGCTGTTTTTT
d_gene: -
v_gene: TRBV27
j_gene: TRBJ2-2
abundance: once

CDR3aa: CASSQGGGRTRSPLHF
CDR3nt: TGTGCCAGCAGCCAAGGCGGCGGCCGCACTCGTTCACCCCTCCACTTT
d_gene: -
v_gene: TRBV3-1
j_gene: TRBJ1-6
abundance: few

CDR3aa: CASSLDPRTGNTIYF
CDR3nt: TGTGCCAGCAGCTTAGATCCCAGAACCGGAAACACCATATATTTT
d_gene: -
v_gene: TRBV11-2
j_gene: TRBJ1-3
abundance: -

CDR3aa: CASSFDRVSGYTF
CDR3nt: TGTGCCAGCAGTTTCGACAGGGTTTCTGGCTACACCTTC
d_gene: TRBD1
v_gene: TRBV12-3/TRBV12-4
j_gene: TRBJ1-2
abundance: few

CDR3aa: CASTGAGGGDEDTQYF
CDR3nt: TGTGCCAGCACGGGGGCCGGGGGCGGGGATGAGGATACGCAGTACTTC
d_gene: -
v_gene: TRBV6-1
j_gene: TRBJ2-7
abundance: -

CDR3aa: CASSPSGNTDTQYF
CDR3nt: TGTGCCAGCAGTCCTAGCGGAAACACAGATACGCAGTATTTT
d_gene: TRBD2
v_gene: TRBV6-1
j_gene: TRBJ2-3
abundance: many

CDR3aa: CASSEAGQPSPLHF
CDR3nt: TGTGCCAGCAGTGAAGCCGGACAGCCTTCACCCCTCCACTTT
d_gene: -
v_gene: TRBV6-1
j_gene: TRBJ1-6
abundance: many

CDR3aa: CASSYSSPGQGEGAKNIQYF
CDR3nt: TGTGCCAGCAGTTACTCATCCCCGGGACAGGGGGAAGGAGCCAAAAACATTCAGTACTTC
d_gene: TRBD1
v_gene: TRBV6-5
j_gene: TRBJ2-4
abundance: many

CDR3aa: CASSYPGGEKLFF
CDR3nt: TGTGCCAGCAGTTACCCAGGGGGAGAAAAACTGTTTTTT
d_gene: TRBD1
v_gene: TRBV6-5
j_gene: TRBJ1-4
abundance: few

CDR3aa: CASSLAYSGDTQYF
CDR3nt: TGTGCCAGCAGCTTAGCTTACTCGGGAGATACGCAGTATTTT
d_gene: -
v_gene: TRBV7-6
j_gene: TRBJ2-3
abundance: -

CDR3aa: CARGEGGWGPDTQYF
CDR3nt: TGCGCCAGGGGTGAGGGGGGTTGGGGCCCAGATACGCAGTATTTC
d_gene: -
v_gene: TRBV10-1
j_gene: TRBJ2-3
abundance: few

CDR3aa: CASSVLEGSTDTQYF
CDR3nt: TGTGCCAGCAGCGTTCTGGAAGGAAGCACAGATACGCAGTATTTT
d_gene: -
v_gene: TRBV9
j_gene: TRBJ2-3
abundance: -

CDR3aa: CASSLGPGGSAFF
CDR3nt: TGTGCCAGCAGTTTGGGGCCGGGGGGATCAGCTTTCTTT
d_gene: -
v_gene: TRBV27
j_gene: TRBJ1-1
abundance: few